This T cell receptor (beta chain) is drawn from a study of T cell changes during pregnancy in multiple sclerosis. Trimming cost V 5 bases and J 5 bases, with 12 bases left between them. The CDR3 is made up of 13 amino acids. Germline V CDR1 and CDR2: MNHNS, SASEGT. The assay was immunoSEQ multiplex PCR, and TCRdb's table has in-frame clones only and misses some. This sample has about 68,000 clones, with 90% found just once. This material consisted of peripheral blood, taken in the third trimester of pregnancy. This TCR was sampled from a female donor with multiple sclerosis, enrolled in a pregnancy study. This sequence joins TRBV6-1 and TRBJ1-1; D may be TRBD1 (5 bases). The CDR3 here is CASSLNQGTEAFF. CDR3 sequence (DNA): TGTGCCAGCAGTTTGAACCAGGGAACTGAAGCTTTCTTT.